The 31 T cell receptor beta chains reported below all come from one sample, sequenced in a study of vaccination and CD4 T cells after COVID-19. Cultured CD4+ T cells had their DNA profiled by the Oncomine TCR Beta short-read assay. Each CDR3 protein gets one entry after TCRdb re-called the PCR reads with MiXCR. The table lists about 12,000 distinct CDR3 sequences, roughly four fifths of them singletons, with about 20% in the top ten. These TCRs' antigens remain unknown. The treatment: roughly 10-day PBMC culture with coronavirus spike peptide pools or control peptides (ViraFEST assay). Sequenced input: CD4+ T cells from blood, cultured in vitro. These TCRs come from a human donor who had recovered from COVID-19.

The chain couples TRBV7-8 to TRBJ1-5; TRBD1 aligns across 8 bases. Germline lookup yields CDR1 SGHVS and CDR2 FQNEAQ. CDR3 length: 16 residues. J gave up 1 base and V 5 bases, and 7 bases lay outside the gene matches. The CDR3 DNA reads as TGTGCCAGCAGCCGGGGGACAGGCTCCAGCAATCAGCCCCAGCATTTT. Protein product: CASSRGTGSSNQPQHF.

This clonotype turned up a few times. The chain couples TRBV7-2 to TRBJ2-5; possible D gene TRBD1, 5 bases. Germline V gives CDR1 SGHTA, CDR2 FQGNSA. The CDR3 loop spans 16 amino acids. Trimming cost V 2 bases and J 4 bases, with 17 bases left between them. The CDR3 loop reads CASSLRRSGSGETQYF. Here the CDR3 DNA reads TGTGCCAGCAGCTTAAGACGGTCAGGGTCAGGAGAGACCCAGTACTTC. Combining the CDR3 with reference TRBV7-2 and TRBJ2-5 gives the whole variable domain GAGVSQSPSNKVTEKGKDVELRCDPISGHTALYWYRQSLGQGLEFLIYFQGNSAPDKSGLPSDRFSAERTGGSVSTLTIQRTQQEDSAVYLCASSLRRSGSGETQYFGPGTRLLVL.

J is TRBJ2-2 and V is TRBV20-1, with 7 bases fitting TRBD1. The V and J ends lost 3 bases and 4 bases, in that order; junction bases with no gene match: 2. CDR1 is DFQATT, CDR2 SNEGSKA, per germline (reference sequence). The CDR3 is 13 residues long. The CDR3 region is CSARGTVTGELFF. Written as DNA, the CDR3 is TGCAGTGCTAGGGGGACAGTCACCGGGGAGCTGTTTTTT.

The V call is TRBV28, the J call TRBJ1-6; 7 bases align to TRBD1. Trimming took 5 bases from V and 8 from J; bases not matched to a gene: 6. The CDR3 runs to 14 residues. Germline CDR1 MDHEN, CDR2 SYDVKM. CDR3 region: CASSLTGWDSPLHF. The CDR3 DNA sequence: TGTGCCAGCAGTCTGACAGGGTGGGATTCACCCCTCCACTTT.

The chain uses TRBV7-8 and TRBJ1-2; D gene uncertain. CDR3 length: 12 residues. In germline, CDR1 is SGHVS, CDR2 FQNEAQ. The V end was cut by 0 bases, the J end by 7 bases, with 6 bases between. In DNA form, the CDR3 reads TGTGCCAGCAGCTTAGCTGGTTCTGGCTACACCTTC. Its protein product is CASSLAGSGYTF.

This clonotype has only a few counts. The chain joins TRBV7-2 to TRBJ2-4, with D uncertain. The CDR3 is 14 residues long. CDR1 SGHTA and CDR2 FQGNSA come from the germline V gene. V gave up 5 bases and J gave up 3 bases, with 11 bases separating them. The CDR3 sequence: CASSPLLDKNIQYF. The CDR3 DNA reads as TGTGCCAGCAGCCCCCTTCTAGACAAAAACATTCAGTACTTC.

The V call is TRBV7-2, the J call TRBJ1-1; D perhaps matches TRBD1 (5 bases). Trimming took 5 bases from V and 4 from J, leaving 20 bases between them. CDR3 size: 16 residues. CDR1 and CDR2 (germline): SGHTA, FQGNSA. The DNA of the CDR3 is TGTGCCAGCAGCCCTAGGGGAACCGACCGAACCACTGAAGCTTTCTTT. Translated: CASSPRGTDRTTEAFF.

The CDR3 loop is CASSPSTTDTQYF. Here the CDR3 DNA reads TGTGCCAGCAGTCCTAGTACCACAGATACGCAGTATTTT. This rearrangement joins TRBV7-8 to TRBJ2-3; D not resolved. This CDR3 has 13 amino acids. The V gene lost 6 bases and the J gene lost 2 bases, with 9 bases spanning the gap. The germline V gene encodes CDR1 SGHVS and CDR2 FQNEAQ.

This clonotype is categorized as large. This sequence joins TRBV6-1 and TRBJ1-2; possibly TRBD1 for D (6 bases). The CDR3 extends over 13 amino acids. V dropped 9 bases and J dropped 4 bases, with 15 bases sitting between them. CDR1 and CDR2 (germline): MNHNS, SASEGT. The CDR3 region has the DNA TGTGCCAGTCAAACACAGGGACGCTATGGCTACACCTTC. This translates into CASQTQGRYGYTF.

This clonotype was seen only once. The CDR3 loop is CASSESPLYEQYF. The DNA of the CDR3 is TGTGCCAGCAGTGAAAGTCCCCTATACGAGCAGTACTTC. V usage is TRBV2 and J usage is TRBJ2-7; D gene uncertain. The germline V gene has CDR1 SNHLY and CDR2 FYNNEI. The CDR3 consists of 13 residues. V shed 2 bases and J shed 4 bases, with 9 bases lying between them.

The V gene is TRBV11-2, the J gene TRBJ1-5, with a possible D match to TRBD1 (5 bases). V shed 8 bases and J shed 5 bases, with 19 bases lying between them. Germline CDR1 and CDR2: SGHAT and FQNNGV. This CDR3 spans 15 amino acids. CDR3 in DNA: TGTGCCAGCGCGCCAACCCCAGGGATCTATCAGCCCCAGCATTTT. This sequence encodes CASAPTPGIYQPQHF.

This chain links TRBV28 with TRBJ1-6, with D unclear. Trimming removed 7 bases at V and 13 bases at J, with 20 bases between. CDR1 and CDR2 (germline): MDHEN, SYDVKM. The CDR3 extends over 14 amino acids. CDR3: CASTLEGFSSPLHF. The CDR3 DNA follows: TGTGCCAGCACACTGGAGGGTTTCTCATCGCCCCTCCACTTT.

This clonotype was detected only once. The rearrangement uses TRBV5-1 and TRBJ1-1; no clear D. Per the germline V gene, CDR1 is SGHRS and CDR2 is YFSETQ. This CDR3 is 15 amino acids long. Trimming stripped 0 bases from V and 1 base from J, with 10 bases between. The CDR3 DNA follows: TGCGCCAGCAGCTTGGGTATTTTGGAGAACACTGAAGCTTTCTTT. This encodes CASSLGILENTEAFF.

The V gene is TRBV6-2 or TRBV6-3, the J gene TRBJ1-5; D is unresolved. V was clipped by 6 bases and J by 7 bases, with 10 bases between them. The CDR3 consists of 12 residues. CDR1 is MNHEY, CDR2 SVGEGT, per germline. Here the CDR3 reads CASRMIGQPQHF. The CDR3 bases are TGTGCCAGCAGGATGATCGGGCAGCCCCAGCATTTT.

A single count supports this clonotype. CDR3 loop: CASSHPGQGTYEQYF. CDR3 coding DNA: TGTGCCAGCAGTCATCCGGGACAGGGCACCTACGAGCAGTACTTC. This chain links TRBV6-1 with TRBJ2-7, with 9 bases aligning to TRBD1. J lost 2 bases, V lost 5 bases, and 7 bases had no gene match. The CDR3 has 15 residues. The germline V gene encodes CDR1 MNHNS and CDR2 SASEGT.

This clonotype was seen a handful of times. The gene calls are TRBV7-2 and TRBJ2-5, with D tentatively TRBD2 (6 bases). The ends were cut back, 5 bases at V and 1 base at J, with 17 bases in the middle. The germline gives CDR1 SGHTA, CDR2 FQGNSA. The CDR3 runs 16 residues. CDR3 DNA sequence: TGTGCCAGCAGCCCCCGGCCGACTAGTACCCAAGAGACCCAGTACTTC. It translates to CASSPRPTSTQETQYF. Looking up the rest from reference TRBV7-2 and TRBJ2-5 gives the full variable domain: GAGVSQSPSNKVTEKGKDVELRCDPISGHTALYWYRQSLGQGLEFLIYFQGNSAPDKSGLPSDRFSAERTGGSVSTLTIQRTQQEDSAVYLCASSPRPTSTQETQYFGPGTRLLVL.

The chain combines TRBV20-1 with TRBJ2-3; D may be TRBD2 (5 bases). CDR1 DFQATT and CDR2 SNEGSKA come from the germline V gene (reference sequence). V shed 0 bases and J shed 4 bases, with 8 bases lying between them. There are 13 residues in the CDR3. DNA for the CDR3: TGCAGTGCTAGAGATCCTAGCCCAGATACGCAGTATTTT. Its protein is CSARDPSPDTQYF.

The rearrangement uses TRBV7-9 and TRBJ1-2, with TRBD1 identical over 7 bases. V was clipped by 5 bases and J by 8 bases; unmatched bases: 8. The CDR3 runs to 13 residues. CDR1 is SEHNR, CDR2 FQNEAQ, per germline (reference sequence). The CDR3 loop is CASSRPTGSGYTF. The DNA of the CDR3 is TGTGCCAGCAGCCGCCCGACAGGGAGCGGCTACACCTTC. Variable domain in full (rest from reference TRBV7-9 and TRBJ1-2): DTGVSQNPRHKITKRGQNVTFRCDPISEHNRLYWYRQTLGQGPEFLTYFQNEAQLEKSRLLSDRFSAERPKGSFSTLEIQRTEQGDSAMYLCASSRPTGSGYTFGSGTRLTVV.

This chain links TRBV15 with TRBJ1-1; 8 nucleotides align to TRBD1. The V gene's germline CDR1 is LNHNV and CDR2 YYDKDF (reference sequence). The CDR3 totals 18 residues. After removal of 1 base from V and 1 base from J, the junction contained 11 bases not matched to a gene. CDR3 protein: CATSRAGQGLQGNTEAFF. CDR3 DNA: TGTGCCACCAGCAGAGCCGGACAGGGACTCCAGGGGAACACTGAAGCTTTCTTT.

This chain joins TRBV20-1 and TRBJ2-1; TRBD2 aligns across 7 bases. Per the germline V gene, CDR1 is DFQATT and CDR2 is SNEGSKA (reference sequence). This CDR3 spans 16 amino acids. V trimming: 7 bases; J trimming: 3 bases; junction bases outside the gene matches: 15. CDR3 nucleotides: TGCAGTGGTAGGTTCTGGACGGGAGGCCACTACAATGAGCAGTTCTTC. As protein: CSGRFWTGGHYNEQFF.

This chain joins TRBV20-1 and TRBJ1-5; TRBD1 might be the D (5 bases). The CDR3 extends over 13 amino acids. Trimming cost V 1 base and J 7 bases, with 11 bases left between them. CDR1 is DFQATT and CDR2 is SNEGSKA in the germline V gene (reference sequence). CDR3 coding DNA: TGCAGTGCTAGAGGGGGCGACTGGCAGCCCCAGCATTTT. Translating it yields CSARGGDWQPQHF.

This chain links TRBV6-2 or TRBV6-3 with TRBJ1-5; 7 nucleotides align to TRBD1. CDR1 is MNHEY and CDR2 is SVGEGT in the germline V gene. This CDR3 region has 15 residues. V was pared by 5 bases and J by 2 bases, with 6 bases of the junction left unmatched. The CDR3, as DNA: TGTGCCAGCAGTCCGACAGGGTCTGGCAATCAGCCCCAGCATTTT. This sequence encodes CASSPTGSGNQPQHF.

This clonotype was counted a single time. The rearrangement joins TRBV6-2 or TRBV6-3 to TRBJ1-1, with no clear D. Germline values: CDR1 MNHEY, CDR2 SVGEGT. The germline V and J ends were trimmed by 0 bases and 9 bases, with 11 bases remaining between them. The CDR3 contains 13 residues. The CDR3 DNA is TGTGCCAGCAGTTACTCCGCAGTTCGTAAAGCTTTCTTT. Encoded protein: CASSYSAVRKAFF.

The chain recombines TRBV6-5 with TRBJ1-1; D remains ambiguous. V lost 2 bases and J lost 1, with 11 bases in between. Per the germline V gene, CDR1 is MNHEY and CDR2 is SVGAGI. The CDR3 runs to 15 residues. This CDR3 reads CASSYDRGTNTEAFF. In DNA, the CDR3 is TGTGCCAGCAGTTACGATCGGGGTACGAACACTGAAGCTTTCTTT.

The rearrangement links TRBV7-6 to TRBJ2-2; D perhaps matches TRBD2 (6 bases). The length of the CDR3 is 14 residues. The germline V gene has CDR1 SGHVS and CDR2 FNYEAQ. The V gene lost 4 bases and the J gene lost 1 base, with 7 bases spanning the gap. Here the CDR3 reads CASSSGLNTGELFF. Here the CDR3 DNA reads TGTGCCAGCAGCTCGGGACTGAACACCGGGGAGCTGTTTTTT.

J is TRBJ2-4 and V is TRBV6-2 or TRBV6-3; no clear D. The CDR3 consists of 15 residues. V lost 2 bases and J 0 bases, leaving 8 bases between the germline ends. Germline CDR1 and CDR2: MNHEY and SVGEGT. The CDR3 is CASSYVLAAKNIQYF. In DNA, the CDR3 is TGTGCCAGCAGTTACGTCCTGGCAGCCAAAAACATTCAGTACTTC.

The V call is TRBV2, the J call TRBJ2-7; 7 bases align to TRBD2. This CDR3 has 12 amino acids. CDR1 and CDR2 (germline): SNHLY, FYNNEI. The J segment lost 9 bases and the V segment lost 1 base, leaving 3 bases of the junction unmatched. CDR3 sequence: CASSEVASGQYF. The CDR3 DNA sequence: TGTGCCAGCAGTGAAGTCGCTAGCGGGCAGTACTTC.

The V and J genes are TRBV27 and TRBJ2-7; TRBD2 matches at 9 bases. Germline V CDR1 and CDR2: MNHEY, SMNVEV (reference sequence). V was pared by 6 bases and J by 6 bases, with 12 bases of the junction left unmatched. The CDR3 totals 15 residues. The CDR3: CASRPGGRAIGEQYF. Here the CDR3 DNA reads TGTGCCAGCAGACCAGGCGGGAGGGCGATAGGCGAGCAGTACTTC.

The chain uses TRBV6-2 or TRBV6-3 and TRBJ1-2; no firm D call. The CDR3 sequence is 12 residues long. V was cut by 6 bases and J by 0 bases, with 5 bases left in between. Looked up from germline, CDR1 is MNHEY and CDR2 is SVGEGT. CDR3 in DNA: TGTGCCAGCAGACCCACTAACTATGGCTACACCTTC. Protein: CASRPTNYGYTF.

V is TRBV12-3 or TRBV12-4 and J is TRBJ2-2, with 11 bases fitting TRBD1. The CDR3 is 17 amino acids. After removal of 5 bases from V and 1 base from J, the junction contained 6 bases not matched to a gene. Written as DNA, the CDR3 is TGTGCCAGCAGTGTACTGGGACAGGGGGGGAACACCGGGGAGCTGTTTTTT. It is translated as CASSVLGQGGNTGELFF.

The rearrangement uses TRBV20-1 and TRBJ2-7; D is tentatively TRBD1 or TRBD2 (5 bases each). The CDR3 length is 14 residues. Germline CDR1 DFQATT, CDR2 SNEGSKA (reference sequence). Trimming left V 3 bases short and J 9 bases short, with 21 bases between. In nucleotides, the CDR3 is TGCAGTGCTAGTCCCCCGGGGCACGTACGCGGGCAGTACTTC. It codes for CSASPPGHVRGQYF.